This record looks at one T cell receptor beta chain sequence and its context. Its antigen is still unknown. The data belong to a study of OX40 agonist ivuxolimab in advanced cancers. Study overall: Given to patients was ivuxolimab, an agonistic anti-OX40 (CD134) antibody.

The CDR3 spans 15 residues. The germline V gene has CDR1 LNHDA and CDR2 SQIVND (reference sequence). The V gene end was trimmed by 4 bases and the J gene end by 5 bases; junction bases not matched to a gene: 11. Whole-study findings and limits: Normalized T-cell clonal expansion was also low in a subset of nonresponders. Dosing at 0.1 to 3.0 mg/kg was accompanied by clonal expansion of CD4+ and CD8+ blood T cells by week 6. Not determined was the antigen specificity of the expanded peripheral T cells.

Profiled with immunoSEQ multiplex PCR; TCRdb holds only in-frame clones, not every one. The repertoire consists of 62,000 or so clones, with about 90% occurring once and the leading ten covering approximately 5%. The V and J genes are TRBV19 and TRBJ2-7; the match to TRBD2 covers 7 bases. The sample was CD4+ or CD8+ T cells sorted from blood, taken in a trial of the OX40 agonist ivuxolimab. This receptor was obtained from an adult with an advanced solid tumor such as melanoma, head and neck, liver or kidney cancer. The CDR3 loop is CASSTLAAPGHEQYF. Written as DNA, the CDR3 is TGTGCCAGTAGTACCCTAGCGGCTCCCGGCCACGAGCAGTACTTC.